This T cell receptor beta chain emerged from a study of blood T cell repertoires in COVID-19. Individuals drawn from 24 US areas were roughly 18 to 95 years old. Libraries were prepared by immunoSEQ multiplex PCR; TCRdb keeps only in-frame clonotypes and omits some of them. The sample holds some 350,000 clones, about 90% seen once. V was clipped by 1 base and J by 6 bases, with 6 bases between them. CDR3 length equals 12 residues. The germline V gene encodes CDR1 KGHDR and CDR2 SFDVKD. V is TRBV24-1 and J is TRBJ2-7, with D maybe TRBD2 (6 bases). The receptor comes from a woman in her thirties who had recovered from COVID-19. Sample: PBMCs or T cells enriched from blood (not recorded which). CDR3 sequence reads: CATSDLAGEQYF. The CDR3 nucleotides read TGTGCCACCAGTGATTTAGCGGGCGAGCAGTACTTC.